This passage covers 5 T cell receptor beta chains from one sample sequenced in a study of Graves' ophthalmopathy and Graves' hyperthyroidism. RNA served as the template for amplifying TCR beta CDR3 regions. RT-PCR in the first round used HTBI primers; a second-round multiplex PCR followed. MiXCR, run by TCRdb on the multiplex PCR reads, gives a single entry per CDR3 protein. The data hold 300,000 to 400,000 distinct CDR3 sequences, with about a sixth observed a single time. Sequenced: peripheral blood. Every receptor here comes from an adult man with Graves' ophthalmopathy.

This clonotype was recorded many times. This chain connects TRBV5-1 to TRBJ1-3; tentatively, D is TRBD1 (6 bases). Per germline, CDR1 SGHRS and CDR2 YFSETQ. Trimming pared 4 bases from V and 0 bases from J, leaving 17 bases between. The CDR3 sequence is 17 residues long. CDR3 nucleotides: TGCGCCAGCAGCCTAGGGGCTCAGGGGCTCTCTGGAAACACCATATATTTT. Protein: CASSLGAQGLSGNTIYF.

This clonotype was observed at least ten times. This chain connects TRBV3-1 to TRBJ2-6; no firm D call. V gave up 1 base and J gave up 2 bases, with 9 bases separating them. Germline assignment: CDR1 LGHDT and CDR2 YNNKEL (reference sequence). The CDR3 sequence is 16 residues long. The CDR3 sequence: CASSQAVRTGANVLTF. The CDR3 DNA sequence: TGTGCCAGCAGCCAAGCGGTTCGGACTGGGGCCAACGTCCTGACTTTC.

The chain employs TRBV12-3 or TRBV12-4 and TRBJ2-4; maybe TRBD1 (5 bases). Trimming cost V 9 bases and J 6 bases, with 12 bases left between them. This CDR3 spans 12 amino acids. CDR3 sequence reads: CASGALVNIQYF. For the CDR3, the DNA is TGTGCCAGTGGGGCCCTGGTAAACATTCAGTACTTC.

This clonotype was seen ten or more times. J is TRBJ1-5 and V is TRBV24-1; possibly TRBD1 for D (5 bases). The CDR3 consists of 15 residues. Looked up from germline, CDR1 is KGHDR and CDR2 is SFDVKD. V was shortened by 5 bases and J by 0 bases, with 10 bases between the two germline ends. This chain's CDR3 is CATSGTSNSNQPQHF. CDR3 DNA: TGTGCCACCAGTGGGACATCTAATAGCAATCAGCCCCAGCATTTT.

This clonotype came up many times. The V gene is TRBV4-1, the J gene TRBJ2-5; 7 positions match TRBD2. V lost 0 bases, J lost 3 bases, and 7 bases stayed unmatched. CDR1 and CDR2 (germline): MGHRA, YSYEKL. The CDR3 runs 16 residues. The CDR3 loop is CASSQEAGYGKETQYF. Written as DNA, the CDR3 is TGCGCCAGCAGCCAAGAAGCGGGATACGGTAAAGAGACCCAGTACTTC.